This TCR beta chain emerged from a study of T cells in Graves' hyperthyroidism and ophthalmopathy. Per germline, CDR1 SGDLS and CDR2 YYNGEE. The ends were cut back, 2 bases at V and 0 bases at J, with 8 bases in the middle. The CDR3 totals 14 residues. This clonotype occurred many times. It was considered stable Graves' hyperthyroidism when ophthalmopathy did not progress within 18 months. The investigators amplified TCR beta CDR3 regions from RNA transcripts. Researchers ran a first-round RT-PCR on the TCR CDR3 using the HTBI primer set. Each CDR3 protein is one row after TCRdb ran MiXCR on the multiplex PCR reads. Here the sample spans nearly 750,000 distinct CDR3 sequences, 35% being singletons.

This receptor was obtained from a woman aged 40 to 50 with Graves' hyperthyroidism. Material for sequencing was blood. The chain uses TRBV9 and TRBJ1-1, with TRBD1 as a possible D gene (5 bases). CDR3 region: CASSVGTLNTEAFF. The CDR3 region has the DNA TGTGCCAGCAGCGTGGGGACGTTGAACACTGAAGCTTTCTTT.